This entry lists 26 T cell receptor beta chains sequenced from one sample in a study of cytomegalovirus exposure and HLA in healthy donors. The repertoire was sequenced with immunoSEQ multiplex PCR; TCRdb's copy has only in-frame clones and lacks some. The sample contains 150,000 to 200,000 clones, over 85% of which appear only once. Sequenced: PBMCs. The receptors derive from a man aged 18 to 29 in good health and CMV-seropositive.

The rearrangement joins TRBV6-5 to TRBJ2-5; 9 bases map to TRBD1. The CDR3 spans 15 residues. CDR1 MNHEY and CDR2 SVGAGI come from the germline V gene. V lost 10 bases, J lost 2 bases, and 11 bases stayed unmatched. The CDR3 DNA follows: TGTGCCACAGCGGCGGGACAGGGAAGACAAGAGACCCAGTACTTC. Translation gives CATAAGQGRQETQYF.

This chain links TRBV9 with TRBJ2-5; a weak D match, TRBD2 (6 bases). Trimming took 0 bases from V and 5 from J, leaving 11 bases between them. Germline values: CDR1 SGDLS, CDR2 YYNGEE. The CDR3 covers 14 residues. CDR3 bases: TGTGCCAGCAGCGTAGCGGGAGCGCTTGAGACCCAGTACTTC. It codes for CASSVAGALETQYF.

This clone was found once. This rearrangement joins TRBV5-6 to TRBJ2-7; D may be TRBD2 (6 bases). In germline, CDR1 is SGHDT, CDR2 YYEEEE. V lost 1 base and J 2 bases, leaving 13 bases between the germline ends. CDR3 length: 15 residues. CDR3 region: CASSLPGRRPYEQYF. The CDR3 DNA sequence: TGTGCCAGCAGCTTGCCCGGGAGAAGACCCTACGAGCAGTACTTC.

The chain recombines TRBV5-1 with TRBJ2-7, with 9 bases identical to TRBD2. The CDR3 consists of 16 residues. V was clipped by 0 bases and J by 1 base; unmatched bases: 5. Per germline, CDR1 SGHRS and CDR2 YFSETQ. This chain's CDR3 is CASSLGLAGESYEQYF. The CDR3 DNA reads TGCGCCAGCAGCTTGGGCTTAGCGGGAGAATCCTACGAGCAGTACTTC. Variable domain in full (rest from reference TRBV5-1 and TRBJ2-7): KAGVTQTPRYLIKTRGQQVTLSCSPISGHRSVSWYQQTPGQGLQFLFEYFSETQRNKGNFPGRFSGRQFSNSRSEMNVSTLELGDSALYLCASSLGLAGESYEQYFGPGTRLTVT.

The chain joins TRBV5-4 to TRBJ1-5, with 11 bases aligning to TRBD1. There are 19 residues in the CDR3. Germline V gene data show CDR1 as SGHNT and CDR2 as YYREEE (reference sequence). With V trimmed by 6 bases and J by 1 base, 15 bases remained unmatched. The CDR3 DNA reads as TGTGCCAGCACAACCAACCCGGGACAGGGGGATTGGAGCAATCAGCCCCAGCATTTT. This codes for CASTTNPGQGDWSNQPQHF.

The rearrangement uses TRBV4-1 and TRBJ2-2; D unresolved. The CDR3 runs to 13 residues. Germline-derived CDR1 and CDR2 are MGHRA and YSYEKL. V lost 4 bases and J 5 bases, leaving 8 bases between the germline ends. Written as DNA, the CDR3 is TGCGCCAGCAGCCCACGCGGAACCGGGGAGCTGTTTTTT. This encodes CASSPRGTGELFF.

In its sample, this clone was seen a few times. The chain links TRBV6-6 to TRBJ2-2, with TRBD2 matching over 9 bases. The CDR3 spans 16 residues. Unmatched junction bases numbered 5, after V lost 0 bases and J lost 6 bases. Germline lookup yields CDR1 MNHNY and CDR2 SVGAGI (reference sequence). CDR3 protein: CASSYSAGGSAGELFF. In nucleotides, the CDR3 is TGTGCCAGCAGTTACTCGGCGGGAGGGAGCGCCGGGGAGCTGTTTTTT.

This clone was found a few times. The rearrangement links TRBV6-6 to TRBJ2-2; 10 nucleotides line up with TRBD2. From germline, CDR1 is MNHNY and CDR2 SVGAGI (reference sequence). The CDR3 runs to 16 residues. The V gene end was trimmed by 2 bases and the J gene end by 1 base; junction bases not matched to a gene: 1. This CDR3 is CASSYEREGNTGELFF. The CDR3 DNA follows: TGTGCCAGCAGTTACGAGCGGGAGGGGAACACCGGGGAGCTGTTTTTT.

V and J are TRBV18 and TRBJ1-2, with 8 nucleotides matching TRBD1. The trim removed 1 base at V and 6 bases at J, leaving 13 bases unmatched. CDR3 length: 17 amino acids. Germline-derived CDR1 and CDR2 are KGHSH and LQKENI. CDR3 bases: TGTGCCAGCTCACCACTTGAGGGACAGGTCAGATCGAATGGCTACACCTTC. Its protein is CASSPLEGQVRSNGYTF.

This clone was seen more than once but under ten times. CDR3 sequence (DNA): TGTGCCAGCAGTTCCGGGACAGCTCTAATCCCGAGCACAGATACGCAGTATTTT. It encodes CASSSGTALIPSTDTQYF. The rearrangement joins TRBV2 to TRBJ2-3, with TRBD1 matching 7 bases. Looked up from germline, CDR1 is SNHLY and CDR2 is FYNNEI. The CDR3 runs to 18 residues. Germline trimming cut 5 bases from V and 0 bases from J; bases unmatched to any gene: 14.

In this sample, this clone turned up a few times. The chain combines TRBV18 with TRBJ1-5; D remains ambiguous. This CDR3 has 13 amino acids. Germline V gives CDR1 KGHSH, CDR2 LQKENI. V lost 3 bases and J lost 3, with 6 bases in between. This chain's CDR3 is CASSPVLNQPQHF. CDR3 DNA: TGTGCCAGCTCACCTGTTCTCAATCAGCCCCAGCATTTT.

The chain has TRBV19 and TRBJ2-1; a possible D gene is TRBD2 (5 bases). The CDR3 runs to 15 residues. CDR1 LNHDA and CDR2 SQIVND come from the germline V gene (reference sequence). Deletions cut 3 bases from V and 4 bases from J, with 13 bases between. The CDR3 DNA reads as TGTGCCAGTAGTATCTTGGACTCCTTTTACAATGAGCAGTTCTTC. Amino acids: CASSILDSFYNEQFF.

The chain is built from TRBV9 and TRBJ1-1, with D uncertain. Germline V lookup: CDR1 SGDLS, CDR2 YYNGEE. The V end lost 2 bases, the J end lost 4 bases, and 18 bases lay between the germline ends. The CDR3 has 16 amino acids. CDR3 sequence (DNA): TGTGCCAGCAGCGTGAGTTCAACAAGCGAGTCCACTGAAGCTTTCTTT. It specifies CASSVSSTSESTEAFF.

A few counts support this clone. This chain links TRBV18 with TRBJ2-2; no clear D gene. The CDR3 extends over 14 amino acids. Germline V lookup: CDR1 KGHSH, CDR2 LQKENI. The V end was cut by 1 base, the J end by 4 bases, with 7 bases between. The CDR3 nucleotides read TGTGCCAGCTCACCACAAGCCCGCACCGGGGAGCTGTTTTTT. Translation: CASSPQARTGELFF.

The chain is built from TRBV9 and TRBJ1-1, with a weak D call TRBD1 (5 bases). Trimming stripped 2 bases from V and 1 base from J, with 12 bases between. Germline assignment: CDR1 SGDLS and CDR2 YYNGEE. The CDR3 consists of 15 residues. The CDR3 loop is CASSVSGTGNTEAFF. CDR3 DNA: TGTGCCAGCAGCGTCTCAGGGACTGGGAACACTGAAGCTTTCTTT. Full variable domain (rest looked up from reference TRBV9 and TRBJ1-1): DSGVTQTPKHLITATGQRVTLRCSPRSGDLSVYWYQQSLDQGLQFLIQYYNGEERAKGNILERFSAQQFPDLHSELNLSSLELGDSALYFCASSVSGTGNTEAFFGQGTRLTVV.

This clone was seen a single time. J is TRBJ2-7 and V is TRBV19; 11 bases line up with TRBD2. With V trimmed by 0 bases and J by 4 bases, 5 bases remained unmatched. Germline-derived CDR1 and CDR2 are LNHDA and SQIVND (reference sequence). This CDR3 comprises 16 residues. DNA for the CDR3: TGTGCCAGTAGTATAGATCTAACTAGCGGGAGATACGAGCAGTACTTC. Translation: CASSIDLTSGRYEQYF.

The rearrangement links TRBV19 to TRBJ2-2; D is possibly TRBD1 (7 bases). The germline V and J ends were trimmed by 7 bases and 4 bases, with 19 bases remaining between them. In germline, CDR1 is LNHDA, CDR2 SQIVND (reference sequence). There are 16 residues in the CDR3. The CDR3 spells CASTKTGDLITGELFF. CDR3 in DNA: TGTGCCAGTACAAAAACAGGGGACTTGATCACCGGGGAGCTGTTTTTT.

The J gene is TRBJ1-5, the V gene TRBV27; 7 nucleotides align to TRBD1. Trimming removed 6 bases from V and 4 bases from J; junction bases left unmatched: 3. CDR1 MNHEY and CDR2 SMNVEV come from the germline V gene (reference sequence). The CDR3 runs 13 residues. The DNA for the CDR3 is TGTGCCAGCAGCCGGGACAGTAATCAGCCCCAGCATTTT. As protein: CASSRDSNQPQHF.

The CDR3 reads CASSYDAGGYYEQYF. CDR3 nucleotide sequence: TGTGCCAGCAGTTATGATGCTGGCGGGTACTACGAGCAGTACTTC. The chain combines TRBV27 with TRBJ2-7; D is possibly TRBD2 (5 bases). This CDR3 is built from 15 residues. V was pared by 4 bases and J by 3 bases, with 16 bases between. Germline V lookup: CDR1 MNHEY, CDR2 SMNVEV (reference sequence).

The chain couples TRBV6-5 to TRBJ1-2; 9 nucleotides line up with TRBD1. The CDR3 loop spans 16 amino acids. Germline V gene data show CDR1 as MNHEY and CDR2 as SVGAGI. V trimming: 0 bases; J trimming: 4 bases; junction bases outside the gene matches: 6. The CDR3 DNA follows: TGTGCCAGCAGTTACTCAGGACAGGGGCCCTCCTATGGCTACACCTTC. It encodes CASSYSGQGPSYGYTF.

This rearrangement joins TRBV7-6 to TRBJ2-7; no reliable D call. Germline CDR1 and CDR2: SGHVS and FNYEAQ. CDR3 length equals 12 residues. V lost 3 bases and J lost 7, with 10 bases in between. Here the CDR3 reads CASSFVTSEQYF. The CDR3 bases are TGTGCCAGCAGCTTTGTAACAAGTGAGCAGTACTTC.

The chain recombines TRBV29-1 with TRBJ2-7, with 9 bases identical to TRBD2. This CDR3 comprises 14 residues. Germline assignment: CDR1 SQVTM and CDR2 ANQGSEA. The V segment lost 4 bases and the J segment 6 bases; nucleotides outside the gene matches: 10. The CDR3 DNA sequence: TGCAGCGTTGTGGGTAGCGGGAGTATTGGCGAGCAGTACTTC. Amino acids: CSVVGSGSIGEQYF.

A single count supports this clone. The V call is TRBV9, the J call TRBJ2-5; 15 bases align to TRBD2. The CDR3 contains 16 residues. V shed 3 bases, J shed 5 bases, and the junction held 5 bases outside the gene matches. CDR1 and CDR2 from the germline V gene are SGDLS and YYNGEE. The CDR3: CASSAGTSGRIETQYF. CDR3 in DNA: TGTGCCAGCAGCGCGGGGACTAGCGGGAGGATTGAGACCCAGTACTTC.

The chain combines TRBV5-1 with TRBJ1-3; tentative D call: TRBD1 (6 bases). Trimming removed 6 bases at V and 0 bases at J, with 19 bases between. CDR3 size: 17 residues. CDR1 SGHRS and CDR2 YFSETQ come from the germline V gene. CDR3 DNA: TGCGCCAGCAAGAGGACAGCCCTAGTCGACTCTGGAAACACCATATATTTT. This gives the protein CASKRTALVDSGNTIYF.

This chain joins TRBV11-2 and TRBJ1-2, with TRBD1 as a possible D gene (5 bases). The ends were cut back, 5 bases at V and 4 bases at J, with 8 bases in the middle. Germline loops: CDR1 SGHAT, CDR2 FQNNGV. CDR3 length: 12 amino acids. CDR3 amino acids: CASSVDSYGYTF. The CDR3 DNA follows: TGTGCCAGCAGCGTCGACAGCTATGGCTACACCTTC.

The CDR3 reads CASSSTLGLAKNIQYF. CDR3 DNA sequence: TGTGCCAGCAGTTCTACCTTGGGGCTAGCCAAAAACATTCAGTACTTC. The chain is built from TRBV2 and TRBJ2-4, with a possible D match to TRBD1 (5 bases). Germline V CDR1 and CDR2: SNHLY, FYNNEI. The CDR3 extends over 16 amino acids. The ends were cut back, 5 bases at V and 0 bases at J, with 14 bases in the middle.